The rows below give T cell receptor beta chains drawn from one sample of a study of lymphopenia after photon versus proton radiotherapy. Profiled with immunoSEQ multiplex PCR; TCRdb holds only in-frame clones, not every one. The sample has fewer than 25,000 clones, approximately 88% seen once. The sample was peripheral blood, taken from a patient treated with photon-based radiotherapy. All receptors derive from a man aged 40-50 years with gastric cancer. Each CDR3 is given with its conserved first and last residue. The D gene is left open where the match is weak. Size is stated for part of the rows, as once, few or many counts, or as a class when the clone is expanded.

j_call | d_call | v_call | clone_size | cdr3_nt | cdr3_aa
TRBJ2-7 | . | TRBV21-1 | . | TGTGCCAGCAGCCCCACAAACGAGCAGTACTTC | CASSPTNEQYF
TRBJ1-1 | . | TRBV7-2 | . | TGTGCCAGCAGCCCAGGACAGAGTAACACTGAAGCTTTCTTT | CASSPGQSNTEAFF
TRBJ2-5 | . | TRBV5-1 | . | TGCGCCAGCAGCTTTGGGCAGGGGGGAGCGGCACAAGAGACCCAGTACTTC | CASSFGQGGAAQETQYF
TRBJ2-3 | . | TRBV11-2 | . | TGTGCCAGCAGCTTAGCTGGGCCTGATACGCAGTATTTT | CASSLAGPDTQYF
TRBJ1-2 | TRBD1 | TRBV29-1 | . | TGCAGCGTTGAAGCGGACAGGGCTGGCTACACCTTC | CSVEADRAGYTF
TRBJ1-2 | TRBD1 | TRBV4-3 | . | TGCGCCAGCAGCCAAGAGGGCGGGACAGGGTTTGATGGCTACACCTTC | CASSQEGGTGFDGYTF
TRBJ2-3 | . | TRBV21-1 | . | TGTGCCAGCAGCAAAGGGTTGGCACATTCTAGCACAGATACGCAGTATTTT | CASSKGLAHSSTDTQYF
TRBJ2-3 | . | TRBV27 | . | TGTGCCAGCAGTCATCGTAGGGGCACAGATACGCAGTATTTT | CASSHRRGTDTQYF
TRBJ1-2 | TRBD1 | TRBV13 | . | TGTGCCAGCAGTACAGACAGGGGGCTGGGTGGCTACACCTTC | CASSTDRGLGGYTF
TRBJ2-3 | TRBD2 | TRBV30 | . | TGTGCCTGGAGTAGAGGGGGACTGCGGGGGGCCACAGATACGCAGTATTTT | CAWSRGGLRGATDTQYF
TRBJ2-1 | . | TRBV29-1 | . | TGCAGCGTTGAAACGGGGTCTAGCTCCTACAATGAGCAGTTCTTC | CSVETGSSSYNEQFF
TRBJ2-5 | . | TRBV18 | few | TGTGCCAGCTCATTCCAAGAGACCCAGTACTTC | CASSFQETQYF
TRBJ1-6 | TRBD1 | TRBV5-6 | . | TGTGCCAGCAGCCGGGACAGCAACTGGACACCCCTCCACTTT | CASSRDSNWTPLHF
TRBJ1-3 | . | TRBV19 | . | TGTGCCAGTAAGGGAAACACCATATATTTT | CASKGNTIYF
TRBJ2-5 | . | TRBV5-1 | . | TGCGCCAGCAGCTGGGGACGGGGTGCCCAAGAGACCCAGTACTTC | CASSWGRGAQETQYF
TRBJ2-3 | TRBD1 | TRBV6-1 | . | TGTGCCAGCAGGGTAGGACAGGGTCGGGCAGATACGCAGTATTTT | CASRVGQGRADTQYF
TRBJ1-5 | TRBD1 | TRBV5-1 | . | TGCGCCAGCAGCTTTGGGGACAGAAATCAGCCCCAGCATTTT | CASSFGDRNQPQHF
TRBJ2-5 | . | TRBV25-1 | large | TGTGCCAGCAGTGAAAAAGGGTCATTTGAGACCCAGTACTTC | CASSEKGSFETQYF
TRBJ1-2 | . | TRBV30 | . | TGTGCCTGGAGTGCCGACAGCAACTATGGCTACACCTTC | CAWSADSNYGYTF
TRBJ2-7 | . | TRBV6-1 | once | TGTGCCAGCAGTTCTCCCGTCCTCCCCTACGAGCAGTACTTC | CASSSPVLPYEQYF
TRBJ2-1 | TRBD1 | TRBV6-6 | . | TGTGCCAGCAGGCCCGGGACAGGGGGTAATGAGCAGTTCTTC | CASRPGTGGNEQFF
TRBJ1-5 | . | TRBV19 | . | TGTGCCAGTAGCCGGATGGGTAGCAATCAGCCCCAGCATTTT | CASSRMGSNQPQHF
TRBJ2-1 | . | TRBV7-9 | . | TGTGCCAGCAGCTCAGGCCCGCGGGGCTTTGAGCAGTTCTTC | CASSSGPRGFEQFF
TRBJ2-3 | . | TRBV5-4 | . | TGTGCCAGCAGCTTAACTAGGGGGAGAGATACGCAGTATTTT | CASSLTRGRDTQYF
TRBJ1-1 | . | TRBV5-8 | . | TGTGCCAGCAGCGCTCAATTAAACACTGAAGCTTTCTTT | CASSAQLNTEAFF
TRBJ1-6 | . | TRBV5-1 | few | TGCGCCAGCAGCTTGGAGGACGGTTGGTCACCCCTCCACTTT | CASSLEDGWSPLHF
TRBJ2-5 | . | TRBV29-1 | . | TGCAGCGTTGTAGGGGGGGAGACCCAGTACTTC | CSVVGGETQYF
TRBJ1-2 | . | TRBV7-9 | . | TGTGCCAGCAGCTTAGGGTCGAGGGGGGATGGCTACACCTTC | CASSLGSRGDGYTF
TRBJ2-7 | . | TRBV6-5 | . | TGTGCCAGCAGAGAATCCCAGGCCGCTATCTACGAGCAGTACTTC | CASRESQAAIYEQYF
TRBJ2-3 | . | TRBV9 | . | TGTGCCAGCAGCGTAGGCAGGAGAGATACGCAGTATTTT | CASSVGRRDTQYF
TRBJ1-1 | . | TRBV29-1 | few | TGCAGCGCCTCAGGGAGGGGGACTGAAGCTTTCTTT | CSASGRGTEAFF
TRBJ1-4 | . | TRBV7-8 | few | TGTGCCAGCAGCTTTGAGGGGCGGGGTGAAAAACTGTTTTTT | CASSFEGRGEKLFF
TRBJ2-1 | . | TRBV7-9 | . | TGTGCCAGCCTAGGGGGGAGAGATTACAGCTCCTACAATGAGCAGTTCTTC | CASLGGRDYSSYNEQFF
TRBJ2-1 | TRBD2 | TRBV2 | . | TGTGCCAGCAGTGGACCGGGACTAGTCCCGTTCTTC | CASSGPGLVPFF
TRBJ2-7 | TRBD2 | TRBV4-3 | . | TGCGCCAGCAGCCGAGCCCTAGCGGGGGCCCCCTACGAGCAGTACTTC | CASSRALAGAPYEQYF
TRBJ2-1 | . | TRBV6-1 | . | TGTGCCAGCAGTGAACCCAGTCGGTCCGATGAGCAGTTCTTC | CASSEPSRSDEQFF
TRBJ2-7 | TRBD2 | TRBV7-9 | . | TGTGCCAGCGGACTAGCGAACTACGAGCAGTACTTC | CASGLANYEQYF
TRBJ2-7 | . | TRBV5-5 | . | TGTGCCAGCAGTCTCTTACCCCAGGCGGACCTTTACGAGCAGTACTTC | CASSLLPQADLYEQYF
TRBJ1-2 | . | TRBV7-9 | . | TGTGCCAGCAGCCAACAGGGAGGAGTAGGTGGCTACACCTTC | CASSQQGGVGGYTF
TRBJ2-2 | . | TRBV7-8 | large | TGTGCCAGCAGCGTGATAGCTAAACCGAACACCGGGGAGCTGTTTTTT | CASSVIAKPNTGELFF
TRBJ1-2 | . | TRBV6-1 | . | TGTGCCAGCAGTGAAGTCGGGACCCAAAGGAGAGGCTACACCTTC | CASSEVGTQRRGYTF
TRBJ2-7 | TRBD1 | TRBV5-4 | . | TGTGCCAGCAGCTCTGGATCACAGGGGTCCTACGAGCAGTACTTC | CASSSGSQGSYEQYF
TRBJ2-7 | TRBD1 | TRBV5-8 | once | TGTGCCAGCAGCTTTTTGGGACAGTCCTACGAGCAGTACTTC | CASSFLGQSYEQYF
TRBJ1-2 | TRBD1 | TRBV7-2 | . | TGTGCCAGCAGTTTAGGGGGCTCTGGCGGCTACACCTTC | CASSLGGSGGYTF
TRBJ1-6 | . | TRBV30 | . | TGTGCCTGGAGTGAGGTTTCACCCCTCCACTTT | CAWSEVSPLHF
TRBJ1-1 | . | TRBV29-1 | . | TGCAGCGTCAAGAACACTGAAGCTTTCTTT | CSVKNTEAFF
TRBJ2-5 | . | TRBV4-3 | . | TGCGCCAGCAGCCAAGAACGGGGGACCCAAGAGACCCAGTACTTC | CASSQERGTQETQYF
TRBJ1-6 | . | TRBV7-6 | once | TGTGCCAGCAGCTTAGATCCCGCCGACGCCAGGAATTCACCCCTCCACTTT | CASSLDPADARNSPLHF
TRBJ1-2 | . | TRBV29-1 | . | TGCAGCGTTGCGGCCAGCAACTATGGCTACACCTTC | CSVAASNYGYTF
TRBJ2-5 | TRBD1 | TRBV5-4 | . | TGTGCCAGCAGCTTTACAGGGGAAGAGACCCAGTACTTC | CASSFTGEETQYF
TRBJ2-7 | . | TRBV4-1 | few | TGCGCCAGCAGCCAAGCTTTGGGAGACGAGCAGTACTTC | CASSQALGDEQYF
TRBJ2-3 | . | TRBV2 | . | TGTGCCAGCAGTGAAGCGCTTCGGGGGGATACGCAGTATTTT | CASSEALRGDTQYF
TRBJ1-2 | TRBD1 | TRBV11-1 | once | TGTGCCAGCAGCTTAGGAGTCCGGGACAGGATAACCTTC | CASSLGVRDRITF